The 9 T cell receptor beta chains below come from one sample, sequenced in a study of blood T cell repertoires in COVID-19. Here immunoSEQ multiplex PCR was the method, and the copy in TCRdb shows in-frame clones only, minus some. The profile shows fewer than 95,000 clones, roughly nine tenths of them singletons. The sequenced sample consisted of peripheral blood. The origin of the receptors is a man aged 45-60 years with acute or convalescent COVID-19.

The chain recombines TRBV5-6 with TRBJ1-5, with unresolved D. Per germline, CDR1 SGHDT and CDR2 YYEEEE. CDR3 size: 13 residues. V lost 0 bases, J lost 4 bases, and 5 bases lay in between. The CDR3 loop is CASSLAGNQPQHF. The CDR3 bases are TGTGCCAGCAGCTTGGCCGGGAATCAGCCCCAGCATTTT.

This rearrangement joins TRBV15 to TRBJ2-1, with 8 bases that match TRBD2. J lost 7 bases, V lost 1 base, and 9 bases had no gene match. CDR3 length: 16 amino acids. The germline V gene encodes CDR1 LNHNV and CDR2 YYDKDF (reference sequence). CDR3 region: CATSRGTGGPINEQFF. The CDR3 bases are TGTGCCACCAGCAGAGGGACGGGGGGGCCTATAAATGAGCAGTTCTTC.

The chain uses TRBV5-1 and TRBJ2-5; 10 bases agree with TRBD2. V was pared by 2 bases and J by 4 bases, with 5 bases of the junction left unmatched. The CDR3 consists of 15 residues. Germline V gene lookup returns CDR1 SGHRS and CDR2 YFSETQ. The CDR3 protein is CASSLSSGGLETQYF. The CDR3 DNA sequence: TGCGCCAGCAGCTTAAGTAGCGGGGGGTTAGAGACCCAGTACTTC.

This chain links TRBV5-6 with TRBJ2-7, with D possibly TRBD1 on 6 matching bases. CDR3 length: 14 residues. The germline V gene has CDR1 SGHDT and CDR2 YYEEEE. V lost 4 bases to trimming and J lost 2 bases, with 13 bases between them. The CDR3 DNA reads TGTGCCAGCAGCAGAATACAGGGTACCTACGAGCAGTACTTC. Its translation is CASSRIQGTYEQYF.

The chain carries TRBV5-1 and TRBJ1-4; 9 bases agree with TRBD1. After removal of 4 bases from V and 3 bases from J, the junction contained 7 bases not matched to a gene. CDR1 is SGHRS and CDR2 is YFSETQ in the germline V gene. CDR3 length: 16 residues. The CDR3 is CASSVGDRVANEKLFF. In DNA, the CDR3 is TGCGCCAGCAGCGTCGGGGACAGGGTAGCTAATGAAAAACTGTTTTTT.

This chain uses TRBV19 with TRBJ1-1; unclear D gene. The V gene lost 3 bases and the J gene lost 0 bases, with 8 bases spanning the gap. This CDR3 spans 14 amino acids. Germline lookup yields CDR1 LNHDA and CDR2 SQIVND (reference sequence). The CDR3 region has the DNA TGTGCCAGTAGTATTGAGGTCATGAACACTGAAGCTTTCTTT. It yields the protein CASSIEVMNTEAFF.

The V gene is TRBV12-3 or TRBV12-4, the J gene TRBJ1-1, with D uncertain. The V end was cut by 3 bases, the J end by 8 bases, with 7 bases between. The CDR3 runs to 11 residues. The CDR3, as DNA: TGTGCCAGCAGTTTGTGGGAGGAAGCTTTCTTT. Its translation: CASSLWEEAFF.

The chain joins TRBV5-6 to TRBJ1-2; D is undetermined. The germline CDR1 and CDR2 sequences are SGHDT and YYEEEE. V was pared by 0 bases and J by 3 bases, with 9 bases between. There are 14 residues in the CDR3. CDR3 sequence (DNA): TGTGCCAGCAGCTTGGCAGGCAGGTACTATGGCTACACCTTC. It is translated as CASSLAGRYYGYTF.

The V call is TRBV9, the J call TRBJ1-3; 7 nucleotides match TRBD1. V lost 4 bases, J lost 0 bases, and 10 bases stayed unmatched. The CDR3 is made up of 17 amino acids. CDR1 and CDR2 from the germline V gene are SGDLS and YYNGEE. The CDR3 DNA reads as TGTGCCAGCAGCCCTCTTCCGGGACAGAACTCTGGAAACACCATATATTTT. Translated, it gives CASSPLPGQNSGNTIYF.